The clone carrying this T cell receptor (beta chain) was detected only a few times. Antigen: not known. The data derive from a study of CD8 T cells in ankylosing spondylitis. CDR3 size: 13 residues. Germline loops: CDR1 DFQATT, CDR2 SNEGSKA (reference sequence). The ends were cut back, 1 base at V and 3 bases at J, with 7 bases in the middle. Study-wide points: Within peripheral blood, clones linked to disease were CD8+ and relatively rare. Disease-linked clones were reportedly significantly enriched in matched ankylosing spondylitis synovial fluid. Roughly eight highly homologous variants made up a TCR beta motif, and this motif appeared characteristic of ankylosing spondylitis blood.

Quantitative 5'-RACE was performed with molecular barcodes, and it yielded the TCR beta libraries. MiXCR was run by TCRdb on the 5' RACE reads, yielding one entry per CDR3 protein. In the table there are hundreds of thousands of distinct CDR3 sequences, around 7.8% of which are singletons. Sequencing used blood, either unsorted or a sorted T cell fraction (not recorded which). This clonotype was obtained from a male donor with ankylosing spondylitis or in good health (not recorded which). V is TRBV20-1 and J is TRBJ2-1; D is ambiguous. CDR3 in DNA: TGCAGTGCTAGAGGGCCGGACTACAATGAGCAGTTCTTC. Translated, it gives CSARGPDYNEQFF.